The 21 T cell receptor beta chains listed next were all sequenced from one sample in a study of shared clonotypes between healthy human individuals (dated by TCRdb to the early 2020s). CD8 naive samples consisted of CD45RO-negative cells that were positively selected for CCR7, yielding a CD45RA+CCR7+ population without TemRA cells. The library relied on the immunoSEQ multiplex PCR assay. Sourced from immuneACCESS, this table was stored by TCRdb with only in-frame sequences that have V and J called. A share of the clones is absent; for the studies checked, an unresolved V gene accounts for under half, and the remainder has no known explanation. The sample includes nearly 2 million clones, with about 95% observed a single time. The leading ten clones occupy 1.2% of the sample. The material sequenced was naive CD8+ T cells sorted from blood. Per the publication, the cell subset or site label means: CD45RA+CCR7+. The source is a man younger than 35 in good health.

This chain links TRBV21-1 with TRBJ1-2. TRBV21-1 constitutes a pseudogene. CDR3 length equals 13 residues. CDR3 loop: CASSKRPVYGYTF. The DNA of the CDR3 is TGTGCCAGCAGCAAAAGACCGGTCTATGGCTACACCTTC.

The chain uses TRBV30 and TRBJ2-6; perhaps TRBD1 as D (6 bases). V was cut by 1 base and J by 1 base, with 11 bases left in between. CDR3 size: 16 residues. Germline CDR1 and CDR2: GTSNPN and SVGIG (reference sequence). In DNA form, the CDR3 reads TGTGCCTGGAGTGGGACAGCTGGATCTGGGGCCAACGTCCTGACTTTC. Translated: CAWSGTAGSGANVLTF.

This rearrangement joins TRBV5-5 to TRBJ1-5; D might be TRBD1 (5 bases). Trimming removed 0 bases from V and 0 bases from J, with 16 bases in between. The CDR3 contains 18 residues. Germline V lookup: CDR1 SGHKS, CDR2 YYEKEE (reference sequence). The CDR3 here is CASSLGLTESYSNQPQHF. In DNA, the CDR3 is TGTGCCAGCAGCTTGGGATTGACAGAGAGCTATAGCAATCAGCCCCAGCATTTT.

With regard to this clone: Additional DNA sequences in this sample encode the identical CDR3. The rearrangement links TRBV19 to TRBJ2-3, with no clear D. The CDR3 runs 13 residues. Trimming stripped 3 bases from V and 3 bases from J, with 7 bases between. Germline values: CDR1 LNHDA, CDR2 SQIVND (reference sequence). The CDR3 nucleotides read TGTGCCAGTAGTATGGTAGGGACAGATACGCAGTATTTT. As protein: CASSMVGTDTQYF.

The V call is TRBV7-9, the J call TRBJ2-1, with 13 positions matching TRBD2. The ends lost 1 base at V and 6 bases at J; junction bases unmatched: 3. The CDR3 is 16 residues long. Germline V gene sequence: CDR1 SEHNR, CDR2 FQNEAQ (reference sequence). This CDR3 reads CASSLGTSGRGNEQFF. The CDR3 region has the DNA TGTGCCAGCAGCTTAGGAACTAGCGGGAGGGGCAATGAGCAGTTCTTC.

This chain links TRBV7-2 with TRBJ2-3; TRBD2 matches at 7 bases. V trimming: 5 bases; J trimming: 0 bases; junction bases outside the gene matches: 8. Germline V gene data show CDR1 as SGHTA and CDR2 as FQGNSA. The CDR3 is made up of 16 amino acids. CDR3 in amino acids: CASSRTRPSSTDTQYF. CDR3 bases: TGTGCCAGCAGCCGGACTAGACCATCCAGCACAGATACGCAGTATTTT.

The chain couples TRBV19 to TRBJ2-7, with no clear D. CDR3 length equals 14 residues. V lost 3 bases to trimming and J lost 3 bases, with 12 bases between them. Looked up from germline, CDR1 is LNHDA and CDR2 is SQIVND (reference sequence). The DNA for the CDR3 is TGTGCCAGTAGTATGGCCTTAGCTAACTACGAGCAGTACTTC. Residues: CASSMALANYEQYF.

The chain combines TRBV27 with TRBJ2-3; 12 nucleotides line up with TRBD2. The germline V gene encodes CDR1 MNHEY and CDR2 SMNVEV (reference sequence). This CDR3 has 16 amino acids. V trimming: 2 bases; J trimming: 5 bases; junction bases outside the gene matches: 5. The CDR3 reads CASSLGTSGPEDTQYF. In DNA, the CDR3 is TGTGCCAGCAGTTTAGGGACTAGCGGGCCGGAAGATACGCAGTATTTT.

Remarks on this clone: The junction departs from germline at one end; a sequencing error may be responsible. This rearrangement joins TRBV7-9 to TRBJ1-1; D uncertain. There are 13 residues in the CDR3. Germline V gives CDR1 SEHNR, CDR2 FQNEAQ (reference sequence). The CDR3 DNA reads TGTGCCAGCAGCTTAGCCGGAAACAGTGAAGCTTTCTTT. It translates to CASSLAGNSEAFF.

The chain's CDR3 is CASSLSGEYQETQYF. CDR3 coding DNA: TGCGCCAGCAGTCTCAGCGGGGAGTACCAAGAGACCCAGTACTTC. The chain recombines TRBV10-2 with TRBJ2-5; 7 bases are shared with TRBD2. The germline CDR1 and CDR2 sequences are WSHSY and SAAADI. This CDR3 region has 15 residues. The junction had 6 bases not matched to a gene; V was cut back by 5 bases and J by 0 bases.

J is TRBJ2-2 and V is TRBV27; 12 positions agree with TRBD2. The CDR3 runs 18 residues. Germline CDR1 MNHEY, CDR2 SMNVEV (reference sequence). With 8 bases clipped from V and 4 bases from J, the junction kept 14 bases outside the gene matches. The DNA of the CDR3 is TGTGCCAGCGGCCCCCACTCTAGCGGGAGGGCCTTCACCGGGGAGCTGTTTTTT. Translating gives CASGPHSSGRAFTGELFF.

As concerns this clone: Other DNA sequences in this sample translate to the same CDR3. The chain recombines TRBV27 with TRBJ2-7; TRBD2 matches 11 bases. CDR3 size: 14 residues. CDR1 MNHEY and CDR2 SMNVEV come from the germline V gene (reference sequence). J gave up 3 bases and V 5 bases, and 3 bases lay outside the gene matches. The CDR3: CASSPGLAVYEQYF. The DNA of the CDR3 is TGTGCCAGCAGTCCGGGACTAGCGGTCTACGAGCAGTACTTC.

This chain uses TRBV7-9 with TRBJ1-5; D might be TRBD1 (5 bases). The CDR3 is 16 residues long. V dropped 4 bases and J dropped 0 bases, with 13 bases sitting between them. CDR1 and CDR2 (germline): SEHNR, FQNEAQ (reference sequence). Written as DNA, the CDR3 is TGTGCCAGCAGCTCCGGGGCCGGATTTAGCAATCAGCCCCAGCATTTT. This translates into CASSSGAGFSNQPQHF.

V and J are TRBV6-1 and TRBJ2-7; D is ambiguous. Germline CDR1 reads MNHNS; CDR2 reads SASEGT. CDR3 size: 14 residues. V was trimmed by 6 bases and J by 2 bases, leaving 14 bases between them. CDR3 residues: CASRPQTYPYEQYF. CDR3 nucleotides: TGTGCCAGCAGGCCCCAAACCTACCCCTACGAGCAGTACTTC.

The J gene is TRBJ2-5, the V gene TRBV6-5; 8 positions match TRBD1. The CDR3 runs 13 residues. Germline V gene sequence: CDR1 MNHEY, CDR2 SVGAGI. Trimming removed 6 bases from V and 5 bases from J; junction bases left unmatched: 5. The CDR3 reads CASSWDRRETQYF. The DNA of the CDR3 is TGTGCCAGCAGCTGGGACAGGAGGGAGACCCAGTACTTC.

The V call is TRBV7-6, the J call TRBJ2-1; 7 bases are shared with TRBD1. After removal of 4 bases from V and 2 bases from J, the junction contained 8 bases not matched to a gene. Germline V CDR1 and CDR2: SGHVS, FNYEAQ. The CDR3 has 16 residues. CDR3 DNA sequence: TGTGCCAGCAGCTCGGCCGGGACAGCAGCCTACAATGAGCAGTTCTTC. Translation: CASSSAGTAAYNEQFF.

The chain employs TRBV9 and TRBJ1-3, with D unresolved. This CDR3 is built from 15 residues. CDR1 SGDLS and CDR2 YYNGEE come from the germline V gene. Deletions cut 0 bases from V and 0 bases from J, with 7 bases between. CDR3 residues: CASSVGMDSGNTIYF. The CDR3 nucleotides are TGTGCCAGCAGCGTAGGGATGGACTCTGGAAACACCATATATTTT.

The CDR3 DNA is TGTGCCAGCAGCTTTGCTCCCAGGGTTTATAGCAATCAGCCCCAGCATTTT. Amino acids: CASSFAPRVYSNQPQHF. V usage is TRBV5-8 and J usage is TRBJ1-5; D perhaps matches TRBD1 (5 bases). CDR1 and CDR2 from the germline V gene are SGHTS and YDEGEE. V lost 2 bases and J 0 bases, leaving 15 bases between the germline ends. The CDR3 length is 17 residues. The variable domain in full, completed from reference TRBV5-8 and TRBJ1-5, reads EAGVTQSPTHLIKTRGQQATLRCSPISGHTSVYWYQQALGLGLQFLLWYDEGEERNRGNFPPRFSGRQFPNYSSELNVNALELEDSALYLCASSFAPRVYSNQPQHFGDGTRLSIL.

Comments on this clone: Distinct nucleotide sequences in the sample also encode this CDR3. V and J are TRBV5-6 and TRBJ2-7, with D possibly being TRBD1 (5 bases). This CDR3 comprises 12 residues. V was trimmed by 5 bases and J by 2 bases, leaving 8 bases between them. CDR1 is SGHDT and CDR2 is YYEEEE in the germline V gene. As DNA, the CDR3 is TGTGCCAGCAGTTGGGGCACCTACGAGCAGTACTTC. Its protein is CASSWGTYEQYF.

This clone appeared a single time. V usage is TRBV29-1 and J usage is TRBJ2-3, with 10 positions matching TRBD1. The CDR3 runs to 12 residues. J lost 5 bases, V lost 5 bases, and 1 base had no gene match. CDR1 is SQVTM and CDR2 is ANQGSEA in the germline V gene. DNA of the CDR3: TGCAGCGTTTGGACAGGGGGAGATACGCAGTATTTT. Translating gives CSVWTGGDTQYF.

In its sample, this clone was seen once. The genes are TRBV2 and TRBJ2-7; D may be TRBD2 (6 bases). CDR3 length: 12 amino acids. CDR1 SNHLY and CDR2 FYNNEI come from the germline V gene. The V end lost 8 bases, the J end lost 0 bases, and 8 bases lay between the germline ends. The DNA for the CDR3 is TGTGCCAGCGGGACTTACTCCTACGAGCAGTACTTC. Its translation is CASGTYSYEQYF.